The 23 T cell receptor beta chains below come from one sample, sequenced in a study of blood T cell repertoires in COVID-19 (dated by TCRdb to about 2020). Library preparation was by the immunoSEQ multiplex PCR assay. This is the immuneACCESS table as TCRdb keeps it, with only in-frame sequences that have V and J called. A part of the clones is gone; compared with another copy, unresolved V genes explain less than half, and the rest is unexplained. The sample data list approximately 150,000 clones, and roughly 78% of these were observed just once. In total, the top ten clones hold 8.1% of the sample. The sequenced material came from peripheral blood. These receptors were collected from a woman aged 60-70 years with COVID-19, enrolled during active disease.

The table lists this clone with a count of one. CDR3 sequence: CASSPHKYNEQFF. CDR3 DNA sequence: TGTGCCAGCAGCCCCCACAAATACAATGAGCAGTTCTTC. This chain connects TRBV6-5 to TRBJ2-1; D is uncertain. The V end was cut by 6 bases, the J end by 4 bases, with 10 bases between. The CDR3 loop spans 13 amino acids. Germline V gene lookup returns CDR1 MNHEY and CDR2 SVGAGI.

A few counts support this clone. At the DNA level, this CDR3 is encoded by other sequences in the same sample as well. This chain uses TRBV5-1 with TRBJ2-3; D is possibly TRBD2 (6 bases). CDR3 length equals 14 residues. V shed 0 bases and J shed 3 bases, with 8 bases lying between them. The germline CDR1 and CDR2 sequences are SGHRS and YFSETQ. For the CDR3, the DNA is TGCGCCAGCAGCTTGGAACGGGAGACAGATACGCAGTATTTT. Translated, it gives CASSLERETDTQYF.

The rearrangement uses TRBV7-2 and TRBJ2-2; TRBD1 aligns across 8 bases. The V and J ends lost 0 bases and 7 bases, in that order; junction bases with no gene match: 7. The CDR3 is made up of 16 amino acids. CDR1 SGHTA and CDR2 FQGNSA come from the germline V gene. The CDR3 protein is CASSLAGQEYGGELFF. The CDR3 region has the DNA TGTGCCAGCAGCTTAGCGGGACAGGAATACGGCGGGGAGCTGTTTTTT.

This chain links TRBV11-2 with TRBJ1-2, with unresolved D. Trimming stripped 2 bases from V and 4 bases from J, with 14 bases between. The CDR3 sequence is 15 residues long. Per the germline V gene, CDR1 is SGHAT and CDR2 is FQNNGV. CDR3 region: CASSLSTGWGYGYTF. CDR3 DNA: TGTGCCAGCAGCTTATCCACGGGATGGGGCTATGGCTACACCTTC.

For the CDR3, the DNA is TGTGCCAGCAGCTTAGATCTGACAGGGGGGGCAGATACGCAGTATTTT. It codes for CASSLDLTGGADTQYF. The V and J genes are TRBV11-3 and TRBJ2-3; 9 bases are a match to TRBD1. The CDR3 loop spans 16 amino acids. V lost 0 bases, J lost 4 bases, and 5 bases stayed unmatched. Germline V gene lookup returns CDR1 SGHNT and CDR2 YENEEA. Complete variable domain (other parts from reference TRBV11-3 and TRBJ2-3): EAGVVQSPRYKIIEKKQPVAFWCNPISGHNTLYWYLQNLGQGPELLIRYENEEAVDDSQLPKDRFSAERLKGVDSTLKIQPAELGDSAVYLCASSLDLTGGADTQYFGPGTRLTVL.

The chain recombines TRBV5-8 with TRBJ2-3; D call uncertain. Germline assignment: CDR1 SGHTS and CDR2 YDEGEE. The CDR3 consists of 15 residues. Trimming stripped 4 bases from V and 2 bases from J, with 14 bases between. This chain's CDR3 is CASSPGRRSTDTQYF. Written as DNA, the CDR3 is TGTGCCAGCAGCCCCGGCAGGCGATCCACAGATACGCAGTATTTT.

The rearrangement uses TRBV28 and TRBJ1-2, with D tentatively TRBD1 (5 bases). The V end was cut by 5 bases, the J end by 4 bases, with 11 bases between. The germline gives CDR1 MDHEN, CDR2 SYDVKM. The CDR3 is 13 residues long. CDR3 amino acids: CASSSRQRYGYTF. The CDR3, as DNA: TGTGCCAGCAGTAGTCGACAGCGCTATGGCTACACCTTC.

The CDR3 here is CASSEARYGYTF. The DNA of the CDR3 is TGTGCCAGCAGTGAAGCGCGGTATGGCTACACCTTC. The chain has TRBV2 and TRBJ1-2; no reliable D call. The V gene's germline CDR1 is SNHLY and CDR2 FYNNEI. The V end was cut by 0 bases, the J end by 5 bases, with 4 bases between. The CDR3 runs 12 residues.

This sequence joins TRBV27 and TRBJ2-1, with 11 bases lining up with TRBD2. The germline V gene has CDR1 MNHEY and CDR2 SMNVEV (reference sequence). J gave up 5 bases and V 1 base, and 4 bases lay outside the gene matches. The CDR3 consists of 16 residues. The DNA for the CDR3 is TGTGCCAGCAGTTTATTTCTAGCGGGGGGCCACAATGAGCAGTTCTTC. Translation gives CASSLFLAGGHNEQFF.

This clone is a singleton in its sample. The chain links TRBV28 to TRBJ2-3, with 8 positions matching TRBD2. CDR1 is MDHEN and CDR2 is SYDVKM in the germline V gene. CDR3 length: 16 amino acids. Trimming cost V 3 bases and J 1 base; bases outside gene matches: 6. The CDR3 region is CASSFPPSGRTDTQYF. For the CDR3, the DNA is TGTGCCAGCAGTTTCCCGCCTAGCGGGCGCACAGATACGCAGTATTTT.

The V call is TRBV7-2, the J call TRBJ1-6, with 7 bases fitting TRBD1. The ends lost 5 bases at V and 2 bases at J; junction bases unmatched: 3. The CDR3 sequence is 15 residues long. Germline V gene data show CDR1 as SGHTA and CDR2 as FQGNSA. The CDR3 DNA sequence: TGTGCCAGCAGCCCAGACAGGGCCTATAATTCACCCCTCCACTTT. Its translation: CASSPDRAYNSPLHF.

This clone was detected once. At one end the junction does not follow the germline gene, possibly because of a read error. The chain combines TRBV11-2 with TRBJ2-4, with 8 bases fitting TRBD1. Germline loops: CDR1 SGHAT, CDR2 FQNNGV. This CDR3 contains 15 residues. CDR3 sequence: CASRLDGQGQNIQYF. The CDR3 DNA reads as TGTGCCAGCAGGTTAGATGGACAGGGACAAAACATTCAGTACTTC.

The rearrangement joins TRBV11-2 to TRBJ2-6, with a possible D match to TRBD2 (6 bases). Germline V gene lookup returns CDR1 SGHAT and CDR2 FQNNGV. The length of the CDR3 is 17 residues. V shed 8 bases and J shed 2 bases, with 19 bases lying between them. The CDR3 loop reads CASGRGKGFTGANVLTF. Written as DNA, the CDR3 is TGTGCCAGCGGGCGGGGAAAGGGATTCACTGGGGCCAACGTCCTGACTTTC. Drawing the rest from reference TRBV11-2 and TRBJ2-6, the complete variable domain is EAGVAQSPRYKIIEKRQSVAFWCNPISGHATLYWYQQILGQGPKLLIQFQNNGVVDDSQLPKDRFSAERLKGVDSTLKIQPAKLEDSAVYLCASGRGKGFTGANVLTFGAGSRLTVL.

CDR3 nucleotide sequence: TGTGCCAGCAGTTTAACGGGACTTAACTATGGCTACACCTTC. This translates into CASSLTGLNYGYTF. The chain recombines TRBV28 with TRBJ1-2, with a possible D match to TRBD1 (5 bases). This CDR3 is 14 amino acids long. Germline V gene lookup returns CDR1 MDHEN and CDR2 SYDVKM. The V end was cut by 2 bases, the J end by 1 base, with 8 bases between.

V is TRBV28 and J is TRBJ1-6; D is uncertain. Trimming took off 1 base at V and 8 bases at J, with 12 bases between the two ends. Germline loops: CDR1 MDHEN, CDR2 SYDVKM. This CDR3 has 15 residues. Here the CDR3 reads CASSLFLAADSPLHF. The CDR3 nucleotides read TGTGCCAGCAGTTTATTCCTGGCGGCTGATTCACCCCTCCACTTT.

The chain is built from TRBV7-2 and TRBJ2-7, with D perhaps matching TRBD2 (6 bases). V shed 5 bases and J shed 0 bases, with 14 bases lying between them. From germline, CDR1 is SGHTA and CDR2 FQGNSA. This CDR3 contains 15 residues. The CDR3 here is CASSQWAGTSYEQYF. The CDR3 nucleotides are TGTGCCAGCAGCCAGTGGGCGGGAACCTCCTACGAGCAGTACTTC. Together with reference TRBV7-2 and TRBJ2-7, the CDR3 gives the full variable domain: GAGVSQSPSNKVTEKGKDVELRCDPISGHTALYWYRQSLGQGLEFLIYFQGNSAPDKSGLPSDRFSAERTGGSVSTLTIQRTQQEDSAVYLCASSQWAGTSYEQYFGPGTRLTVT.

The CDR3 here is CASSQDLGTGGYGYTF. The DNA for the CDR3 is TGTGCCAGCAGCCAAGATTTGGGGACAGGTGGCTATGGCTACACCTTC. J is TRBJ1-2 and V is TRBV3-1 (or the pseudogene TRBV3-2); TRBD1 matches at 8 bases. After removal of 0 bases from V and 4 bases from J, the junction contained 7 bases not matched to a gene. There are 16 residues in the CDR3. The germline CDR1 and CDR2 sequences are LGHDT and YNNKEL (reference sequence).

J is TRBJ2-5 and V is TRBV12-3 or TRBV12-4; 9 bases fit TRBD1. CDR3 length equals 11 residues. V gave up 3 bases and J gave up 14 bases; unmatched junction bases: 4. Here the CDR3 reads CASSLGQGCYF. The CDR3 DNA is TGTGCCAGCAGTTTGGGACAGGGCTGCTACTTC.

V usage is TRBV27 and J usage is TRBJ1-1; 11 nucleotides line up with TRBD1. The CDR3 spans 13 residues. V shed 3 bases, J shed 10 bases, and the junction held 4 bases outside the gene matches. Germline lookup yields CDR1 MNHEY and CDR2 SMNVEV (reference sequence). The CDR3 sequence is CASSLGQGGAAFF. Here the CDR3 DNA reads TGTGCCAGCAGTTTGGGACAGGGGGGTGCAGCTTTCTTT.

The rearrangement links TRBV7-2 to TRBJ2-1; 8 nucleotides match TRBD2. V dropped 1 base and J dropped 6; count of bases not matched to a gene: 5. CDR1 and CDR2 (germline): SGHTA, FQGNSA. CDR3 length: 15 amino acids. DNA of the CDR3: TGTGCCAGCAGCTTAGGGATCGCGGGGGGCAATGAGCAGTTCTTC. Amino acid sequence: CASSLGIAGGNEQFF.

The V and J genes are TRBV5-6 and TRBJ1-2; 9 nucleotides align to TRBD1. The CDR3 runs 15 residues. CDR1 and CDR2 (germline): SGHDT, YYEEEE. With 4 bases clipped from V and 4 bases from J, the junction kept 8 bases outside the gene matches. This CDR3 reads CASSPRDRVSYGYTF. The CDR3 DNA sequence: TGTGCCAGCAGCCCCCGGGACAGGGTAAGCTATGGCTACACCTTC. Together with reference TRBV5-6 and TRBJ1-2, the CDR3 gives the full variable domain: DAGVTQSPTHLIKTRGQQVTLRCSPKSGHDTVSWYQQALGQGPQFIFQYYEEEERQRGNFPDRFSGHQFPNYSSELNVNALLLGDSALYLCASSPRDRVSYGYTFGSGTRLTVV.

The chain uses TRBV7-8 and TRBJ1-5; D gene uncertain. Germline CDR1 SGHVS, CDR2 FQNEAQ. Trimming removed 4 bases from V and 8 bases from J, with 12 bases in between. The CDR3 contains 13 residues. The CDR3 region has the DNA TGTGCCAGCAGCTCATACCGAGATGAGCCCCAGCATTTT. Residues: CASSSYRDEPQHF. Full variable domain (outside the CDR3, taken from reference TRBV7-8 and TRBJ1-5): GAGVSQSPRYKVAKRGQDVALRCDPISGHVSLFWYQQALGQGPEFLTYFQNEAQLDKSGLPSDRFFAERPEGSVSTLKIQRTQQEDSAVYLCASSSYRDEPQHFGDGTRLSIL.

The chain links TRBV3-1 (or the pseudogene TRBV3-2) to TRBJ2-5; 10 bases align to TRBD2. Per germline, CDR1 LGHDT and CDR2 YNNKEL (reference sequence). The CDR3 is 16 residues long. With 2 bases clipped from V and 2 bases from J, the junction kept 5 bases outside the gene matches. The DNA of the CDR3 is TGTGCCAGCAGCCAATCTGGAGCGGGGGGGCAAGAGACCCAGTACTTC. Its protein product is CASSQSGAGGQETQYF.